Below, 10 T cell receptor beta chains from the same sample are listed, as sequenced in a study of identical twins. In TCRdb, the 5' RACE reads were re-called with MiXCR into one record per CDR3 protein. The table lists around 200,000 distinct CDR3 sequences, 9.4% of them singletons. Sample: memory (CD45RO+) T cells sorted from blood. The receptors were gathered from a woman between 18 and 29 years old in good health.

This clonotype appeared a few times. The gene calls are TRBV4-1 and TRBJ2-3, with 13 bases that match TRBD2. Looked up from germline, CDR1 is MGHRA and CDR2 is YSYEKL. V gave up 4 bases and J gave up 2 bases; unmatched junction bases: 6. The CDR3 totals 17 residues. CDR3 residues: CASSPPGLAGITDTQYF. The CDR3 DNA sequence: TGCGCCAGCAGCCCGCCGGGACTAGCGGGGATCACAGATACGCAGTATTTT.

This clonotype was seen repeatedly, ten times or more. The CDR3 sequence: CASSSLGQPNTEAFF. CDR3 sequence (DNA): TGTGCCAGCTCATCCCTTGGGCAGCCGAACACTGAAGCTTTCTTT. The chain employs TRBV18 and TRBJ1-1; D not certain. V was trimmed by 5 bases and J by 1 base, leaving 14 bases between them. CDR3 length: 15 residues. The germline V gene encodes CDR1 KGHSH and CDR2 LQKENI.

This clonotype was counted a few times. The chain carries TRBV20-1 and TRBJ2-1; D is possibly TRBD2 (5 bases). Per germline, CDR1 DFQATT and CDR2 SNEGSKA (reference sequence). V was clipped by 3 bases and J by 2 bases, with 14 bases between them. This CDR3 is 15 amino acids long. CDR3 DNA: TGCAGTGCTAGTCGAGCGGTTGGAACCTACAATGAGCAGTTCTTC. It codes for CSASRAVGTYNEQFF.

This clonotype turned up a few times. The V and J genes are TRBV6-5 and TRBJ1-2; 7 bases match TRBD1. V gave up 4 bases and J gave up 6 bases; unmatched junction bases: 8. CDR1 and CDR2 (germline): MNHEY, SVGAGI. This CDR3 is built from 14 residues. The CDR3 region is CASSSPQGPDGYTF. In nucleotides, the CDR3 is TGTGCCAGCAGTTCACCACAGGGGCCGGATGGCTACACCTTC.

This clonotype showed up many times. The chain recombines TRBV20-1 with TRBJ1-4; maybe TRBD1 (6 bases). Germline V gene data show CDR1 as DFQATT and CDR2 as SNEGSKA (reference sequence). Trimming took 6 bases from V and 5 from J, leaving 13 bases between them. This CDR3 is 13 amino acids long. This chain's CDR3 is CSAMDSLNEKLFF. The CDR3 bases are TGCAGTGCCATGGACAGCTTGAATGAAAAACTGTTTTTT.

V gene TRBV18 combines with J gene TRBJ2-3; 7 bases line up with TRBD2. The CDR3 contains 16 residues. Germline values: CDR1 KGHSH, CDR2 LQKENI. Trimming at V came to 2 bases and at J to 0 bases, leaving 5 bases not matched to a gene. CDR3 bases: TGTGCCAGCTCACCAACCAGCGGGATAAGCACAGATACGCAGTATTTT. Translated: CASSPTSGISTDTQYF.

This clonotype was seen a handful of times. CDR3: CASSQDTRHRGGYTF. The CDR3 DNA reads TGCGCCAGCAGCCAAGATACCCGGCACAGGGGGGGCTACACCTTC. The chain combines TRBV4-3 with TRBJ1-2; 8 nucleotides align to TRBD1. The length of the CDR3 is 15 residues. The V segment lost 0 bases and the J segment 8 bases; nucleotides outside the gene matches: 8. Germline-derived CDR1 and CDR2 are LGHNA and YSLEER.

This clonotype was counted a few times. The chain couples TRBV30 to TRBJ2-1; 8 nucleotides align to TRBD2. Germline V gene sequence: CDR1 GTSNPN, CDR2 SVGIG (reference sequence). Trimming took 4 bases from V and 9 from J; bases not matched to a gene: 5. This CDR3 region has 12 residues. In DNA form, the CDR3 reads TGTGCCTGGACGGGGGGGTCGGGTGAGCAGTTCTTC. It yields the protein CAWTGGSGEQFF. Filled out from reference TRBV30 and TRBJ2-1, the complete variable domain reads SQTIHQWPATLVQPVGSPLSLECTVEGTSNPNLYWYRQAAGRGLQLLFYSVGIGQISSEVPQNLSASRPQDRQFILSSKKLLLSDSGFYLCAWTGGSGEQFFGPGTRLTVL.

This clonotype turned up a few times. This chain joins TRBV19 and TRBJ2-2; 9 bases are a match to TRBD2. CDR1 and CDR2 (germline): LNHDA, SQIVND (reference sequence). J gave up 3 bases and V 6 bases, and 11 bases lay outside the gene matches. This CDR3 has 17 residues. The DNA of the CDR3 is TGTGCCAGTAGGCCGGTGGCGGGGGGGCCGGACACCGGGGAGCTGTTTTTT. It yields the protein CASRPVAGGPDTGELFF.

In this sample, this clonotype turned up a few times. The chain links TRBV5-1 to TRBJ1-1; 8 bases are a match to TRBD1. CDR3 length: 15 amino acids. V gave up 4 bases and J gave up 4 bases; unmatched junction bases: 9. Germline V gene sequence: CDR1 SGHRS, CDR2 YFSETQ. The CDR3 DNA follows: TGCGCCAGCAGCCCAGGGCCAGGGGGCCTCACTGAAGCTTTCTTT. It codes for CASSPGPGGLTEAFF.